This T cell receptor (beta chain) originates from a study of cytomegalovirus exposure and HLA in healthy donors. The junction had 6 bases not matched to a gene; V was cut back by 2 bases and J by 5 bases. This CDR3 region has 16 residues. The germline gives CDR1 MNHNY, CDR2 SVGAGI (reference sequence). Amplification used 60 Vbeta primers and 13 Jbeta primers. Assay used: immunoSEQ multiplex PCR; TCRdb lists only in-frame clones, some missing. The profile shows roughly 190,000 clones, approximately 85% of them singletons. The chain combines TRBV6-6 with TRBJ1-5; 10 nucleotides line up with TRBD1. The sequence was obtained from a girl aged 10 to 17 in good health and CMV-seropositive. Sequenced material: PBMCs. The CDR3: CASSYPLDRGYQPQHF. Written as DNA, the CDR3 is TGTGCCAGCAGTTACCCTTTGGACAGGGGGTATCAGCCCCAGCATTTT.